This T cell receptor (beta chain) was found in a study of T cells in Graves' hyperthyroidism and ophthalmopathy. The study left out patients who had uncontrolled infection, other autoimmune disease, pregnancy or lactation. Orbital computed tomography, thyroid ultrasound, serum thyroxine and TRAb, and clinical symptoms together informed the diagnoses. The germline gives CDR1 PRHDT, CDR2 FYEKMQ (reference sequence). V gave up 4 bases and J gave up 7 bases; unmatched junction bases: 10. This CDR3 is built from 14 residues. This clonotype has a handful of counts. TCR beta CDR3 region amplification was performed from RNA transcripts. The study used the HTBI primer set for a first-round RT-PCR of the TCR CDR3. TCRdb itself ran the multiplex PCR reads through MiXCR, one entry per CDR3 protein. This table holds under 400,000 distinct CDR3 sequences, 15% found once.

Sequenced: blood. This chain links TRBV13 with TRBJ2-7, with TRBD2 identical over 7 bases. The clonotype was recovered from a woman aged 55 to 70 with Graves' ophthalmopathy. Here the CDR3 reads CASSWDYSTREQYF. CDR3 sequence (DNA): TGTGCCAGCAGCTGGGACTACTCTACGCGGGAGCAGTACTTC.